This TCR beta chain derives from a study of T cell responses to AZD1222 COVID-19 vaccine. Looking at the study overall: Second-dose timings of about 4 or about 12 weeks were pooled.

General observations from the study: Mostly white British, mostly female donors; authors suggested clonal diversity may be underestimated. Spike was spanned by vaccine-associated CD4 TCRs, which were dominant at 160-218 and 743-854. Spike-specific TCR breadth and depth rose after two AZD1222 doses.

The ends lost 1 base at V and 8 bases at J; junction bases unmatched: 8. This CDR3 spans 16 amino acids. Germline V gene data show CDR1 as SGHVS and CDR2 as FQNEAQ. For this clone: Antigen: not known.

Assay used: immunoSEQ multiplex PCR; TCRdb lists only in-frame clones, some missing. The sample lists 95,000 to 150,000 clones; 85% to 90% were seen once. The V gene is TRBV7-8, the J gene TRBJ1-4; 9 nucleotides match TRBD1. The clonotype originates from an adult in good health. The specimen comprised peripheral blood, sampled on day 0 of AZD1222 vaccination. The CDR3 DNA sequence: TGTGCCAGCAGCTTAGTGGGGGGACAGGGTGGGGAAAAACTGTTTTTT. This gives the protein CASSLVGGQGGEKLFF.